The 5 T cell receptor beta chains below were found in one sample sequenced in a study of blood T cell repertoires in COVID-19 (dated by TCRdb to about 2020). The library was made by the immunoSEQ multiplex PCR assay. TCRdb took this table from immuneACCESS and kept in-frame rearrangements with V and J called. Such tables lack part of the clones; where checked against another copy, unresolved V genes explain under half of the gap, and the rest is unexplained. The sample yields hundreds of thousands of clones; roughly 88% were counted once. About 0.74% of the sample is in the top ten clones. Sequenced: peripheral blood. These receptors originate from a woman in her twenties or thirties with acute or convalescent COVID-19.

The CDR3 DNA follows: TGTGCCAGCAGCCAGAACCCCACTCTCAATCAGCCCCAGCATTTT. Translation gives CASSQNPTLNQPQHF. This chain joins TRBV3-1 (or the pseudogene TRBV3-2) and TRBJ1-5; D uncertain. The CDR3 is 15 residues long. Between the trimmed V and J ends, which lost 3 bases and 3 bases, there was a span of 12 bases. Germline lookup yields CDR1 LGHDT and CDR2 YNNKEL (reference sequence).

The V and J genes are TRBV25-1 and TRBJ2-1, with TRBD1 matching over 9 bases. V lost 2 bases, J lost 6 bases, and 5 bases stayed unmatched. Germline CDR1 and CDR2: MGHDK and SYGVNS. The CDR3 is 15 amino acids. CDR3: CASSEVQGAFNEQFF. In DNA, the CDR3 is TGTGCCAGCAGTGAAGTACAGGGGGCGTTCAATGAGCAGTTCTTC.

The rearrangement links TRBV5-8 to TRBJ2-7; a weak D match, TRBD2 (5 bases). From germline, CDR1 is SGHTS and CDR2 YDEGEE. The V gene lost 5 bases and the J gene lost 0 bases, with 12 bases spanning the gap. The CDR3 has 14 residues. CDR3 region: CASRMTGSSYEQYF. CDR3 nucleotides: TGTGCCAGCAGAATGACGGGAAGCTCCTACGAGCAGTACTTC.

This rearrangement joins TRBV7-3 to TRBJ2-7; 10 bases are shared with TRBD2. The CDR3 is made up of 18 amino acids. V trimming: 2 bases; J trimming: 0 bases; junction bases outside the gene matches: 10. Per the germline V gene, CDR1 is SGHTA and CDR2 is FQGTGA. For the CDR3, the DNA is TGTGCCAGCAGCTTATTATCGCTAGCGGGAGAAAGCTCCTACGAGCAGTACTTC. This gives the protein CASSLLSLAGESSYEQYF.

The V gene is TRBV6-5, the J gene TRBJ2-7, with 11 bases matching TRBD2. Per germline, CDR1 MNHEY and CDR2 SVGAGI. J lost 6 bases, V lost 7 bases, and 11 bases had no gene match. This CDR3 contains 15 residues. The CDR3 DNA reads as TGTGCCAGCAAGAAGGGACTAGCGGCCGCCCGCGAGCAGTACTTC. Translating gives CASKKGLAAAREQYF.